The rows below give T cell receptor beta chains drawn from one sample of a study of beta chain features in type 1 diabetes. TCRdb keeps only in-frame clones here, not all; method: immunoSEQ multiplex PCR. In the table there are some 150,000 clones, roughly 53% of which are singletons. Sequencing used Tregs from blood. These receptors were taken from a man aged 18-30 years in good health. The CDR3 runs from the conserved cysteine through the conserved F or W. Each record gives: V gene, J gene, clone size, D gene, CDR3 protein, CDR3 DNA. The D gene is left open where the match is weak. For some rows the clone size is stated as once, few or many, or as a class when expanded; others skip it.

>TRBV4-2|TRBJ2-7|.|TRBD1
CASSRQEGQGTYEQYF
TGTGCCAGCAGCCGTCAAGAGGGACAGGGTACCTACGAGCAGTACTTC
>TRBV10-3|TRBJ2-7|medium-sized|.
CAIREWSRGTYEQYF
TGTGCCATCAGGGAATGGTCCCGAGGCACCTACGAGCAGTACTTC
>TRBV28|TRBJ2-7|once|.
CASSLRGQRGRGEQYF
TGTGCCAGCAGTTTGCGGGGTCAGAGGGGGCGAGGCGAGCAGTACTTC
>TRBV11-1|TRBJ2-7|.|TRBD2
CASSLAGGTYEQYF
TGTGCCAGCAGCTTAGCGGGAGGGACCTACGAGCAGTACTTC
>TRBV10-3|TRBJ2-2|few|TRBD2
CAISEWRLADINTGELFF
TGTGCCATCAGTGAGTGGAGACTAGCGGACATTAACACCGGGGAGCTGTTTTTT
>TRBV29-1|TRBJ2-5|few|TRBD1
CSVVDQGAGETQYF
TGCAGCGTTGTGGACCAGGGGGCCGGAGAGACCCAGTACTTC
>TRBV7-2|TRBJ2-7|once|.
CASSLALRGFYEQYF
TGTGCCAGCAGCTTAGCCCTTCGGGGGTTTTACGAGCAGTACTTC
>TRBV5-1|TRBJ2-2|.|.
CASCRTGYTGELFF
TGCGCCAGTTGCCGAACAGGTTACACCGGGGAGCTGTTTTTT
>TRBV7-9|TRBJ1-6|.|TRBD1
CASSRRTGTYSPLHF
TGTGCCAGCAGCCGACGGACAGGGACGTATTCACCCCTCCACTTT
>TRBV5-5|TRBJ1-1|few|.
CASSLVLRAFF
TGTGCCAGCAGCTTGGTGTTGAGGGCTTTCTTT
>TRBV4-2|TRBJ1-5|once|TRBD1
CASSLDRGSNQPQHF
TGTGCCAGCAGCCTAGACAGGGGTAGCAATCAGCCCCAGCATTTT